This T cell receptor beta chain came from a study of CD4 T cell repertoires in COVID-19. About the study: Relabeled CFSE-low cells, IL-2-expanded for 10 days, met spikes from other coronaviruses.

Trimming removed 5 bases at V and 9 bases at J, with 20 bases between. The CDR3 is 15 amino acids. Germline-derived CDR1 and CDR2 are SGHVS and FQNEAQ. As to this clone: Its antigen is still unknown.

No culture step preceded sequencing of the ex vivo isolated memory T cells. Sequencing used immunoSEQ multiplex PCR; TCRdb keeps in-frame clones, though not all of them. The sample includes approximately 75,000 clones, 83% of them seen just once. General study points: Some SARS-CoV-2 clonotypes, between 7 and 25%, recurred in SARS-CoV and/or HKU1 cultures. Suggested intraclonal diversification: top SARS-CoV-2-reactive clonotypes appeared in two or three memory subsets.

The source was CD4+ T cells from peripheral blood, collected after recovery from COVID-19. The receptor was isolated from a human donor who had COVID-19. The rearrangement links TRBV7-8 to TRBJ2-1, with D maybe TRBD2 (5 bases). The CDR3 bases are TGTGCCAGCAGCGCACGGACTGGCCTTTATGCTGAGCAGTTCTTC. As protein: CASSARTGLYAEQFF.